Following are 12 T cell receptor beta chains from one sample sequenced in a study of T cells in Graves' hyperthyroidism and ophthalmopathy. What was amplified from RNA transcripts were TCR beta CDR3 regions. HTBI primers were the set used in a first-round RT-PCR of the TCR CDR3. Via MiXCR, TCRdb re-called the multiplex PCR reads, giving one row per CDR3 protein. The sample shows some 620,000 distinct CDR3 sequences, roughly 17% of them seen only once. The sequenced sample was blood. These receptors were taken from a woman aged 25 to 39 with Graves' hyperthyroidism.

Many counts were recorded for this clonotype. This chain's CDR3 is CASREGSGRRYNEQFF. CDR3 nucleotides: TGTGCCAGCAGAGAAGGTAGCGGGAGGAGGTACAATGAGCAGTTCTTC. The chain employs TRBV7-9 and TRBJ2-1; 10 positions match TRBD2. With 6 bases clipped from V and 4 bases from J, the junction kept 9 bases outside the gene matches. Germline V gene lookup returns CDR1 SEHNR and CDR2 FQNEAQ (reference sequence). This CDR3 comprises 16 residues.

The V and J genes are TRBV20-1 and TRBJ1-6, with 10 bases identical to TRBD1. Germline CDR1 reads DFQATT; CDR2 reads SNEGSKA (reference sequence). This CDR3 spans 16 amino acids. J gave up 5 bases and V 0 bases, and 4 bases lay outside the gene matches. DNA for the CDR3: TGCAGTGCTAGAGATCCCGGGACAGGGGATAATTCACCCCTCCACTTT. Its translation is CSARDPGTGDNSPLHF.

This clonotype has only a few counts. The chain couples TRBV5-4 to TRBJ1-1, with 10 nucleotides matching TRBD1. The CDR3 is 15 residues long. The V gene's germline CDR1 is SGHNT and CDR2 YYREEE (reference sequence). The junction had 8 bases not matched to a gene; V was cut back by 4 bases and J by 5 bases. The DNA of the CDR3 is TGTGCCAGCAGCCCCGGACAGGGGGGGTATACTGAAGCTTTCTTT. Its protein is CASSPGQGGYTEAFF.

A word on this clonotype: A junction end diverges from the germline sequence, so it may reflect a read error. The chain uses TRBV5-1 and TRBJ1-5, with 9 bases identical to TRBD1. The germline V gene encodes CDR1 SGHRS and CDR2 YFSETQ. The CDR3 loop spans 13 amino acids. CDR3 in DNA: TGCGCCAGCGGCTTACAGGGGGCTCAGCCCCAGCATTTT. Translated, it gives CASGLQGAQPQHF.

Note on this clonotype: It may be a read error: a sequence one base away is much more abundant. The V call is TRBV18, the J call TRBJ2-1; D remains ambiguous. The length of the CDR3 is 16 residues. Germline V gives CDR1 KGHSH, CDR2 LQKENI. V was trimmed by 3 bases and J by 7 bases, leaving 19 bases between them. DNA of the CDR3: TGTGCCAGCTCACCCCCCCACAGTCACCCACGGAATGAGCAGTTCTTC. It codes for CASSPPHSHPRNEQFF.

In DNA, the CDR3 is TGTGCCAGCAGCTTAAGCGGGAGTTGGGAGAGTGAGCAGTTCTTC. Protein sequence: CASSLSGSWESEQFF. J is TRBJ2-1 and V is TRBV11-2; TRBD2 aligns across 8 bases. CDR3 length: 15 amino acids. Germline CDR1 is SGHAT and CDR2 is FQNNGV. The J segment lost 9 bases and the V segment lost 2 bases, leaving 9 bases of the junction unmatched.

This clonotype was counted at least ten times. This chain uses TRBV12-3 or TRBV12-4 with TRBJ2-7, with D perhaps matching TRBD2 (5 bases). This CDR3 has 12 amino acids. V lost 6 bases to trimming and J lost 4 bases, with 10 bases between them. CDR3 sequence: CASSRGQYEQYF. CDR3 DNA sequence: TGTGCCAGCAGCCGCGGGCAGTACGAGCAGTACTTC.

This clonotype was counted many times. The rearrangement uses TRBV6-1 and TRBJ1-4, with D tentatively TRBD1 (5 bases). Trimming pared 0 bases from V and 6 bases from J, leaving 8 bases between. The CDR3 consists of 14 residues. The germline CDR1 and CDR2 sequences are MNHNS and SASEGT. CDR3 sequence: CASSEAPGHEKLFF. Written as DNA, the CDR3 is TGTGCCAGCAGTGAAGCCCCGGGACATGAAAAACTGTTTTTT.

The rearrangement uses TRBV4-1 and TRBJ2-3; maybe TRBD1 (5 bases). Looked up from germline, CDR1 is MGHRA and CDR2 is YSYEKL. The CDR3 consists of 15 residues. V was pared by 0 bases and J by 4 bases, with 11 bases between. CDR3 protein: CASSQERQGPDTQYF. CDR3 nucleotide sequence: TGCGCCAGCAGCCAAGAACGCCAGGGCCCAGATACGCAGTATTTT.

V and J are TRBV4-3 and TRBJ2-3; 8 nucleotides line up with TRBD1. Germline V gives CDR1 LGHNA, CDR2 YSLEER. This CDR3 comprises 15 residues. V shed 1 base and J 4 bases; nucleotides not matched to a gene: 4. CDR3 loop: CASSQGTGTPDTQYF. Written as DNA, the CDR3 is TGCGCCAGCAGCCAAGGGACAGGGACCCCAGATACGCAGTATTTT.

The rearrangement joins TRBV5-6 to TRBJ1-1, with a tentative D call TRBD1 (5 bases). Germline V gene data show CDR1 as SGHDT and CDR2 as YYEEEE. This CDR3 spans 14 amino acids. The V end lost 2 bases, the J end lost 1 base, and 9 bases lay between the germline ends. CDR3 coding DNA: TGTGCCAGCAGCTTTATAGGGGCGAACACTGAAGCTTTCTTT. Translating gives CASSFIGANTEAFF.

The table lists this clonotype with many counts. The CDR3 here is CASSYSGAGFQETQYF. The CDR3 DNA sequence: TGTGCCAGCAGTTACTCGGGAGCGGGTTTTCAAGAGACCCAGTACTTC. The V call is TRBV6-6, the J call TRBJ2-5; possibly TRBD2 for D (6 bases). The CDR3 spans 16 residues. Germline CDR1 and CDR2: MNHNY and SVGAGI (reference sequence). Trimming removed 0 bases at V and 2 bases at J, with 13 bases between.